The table lists the clone carrying this TCR beta chain with a count of one. Its antigen is not identified. From germline, CDR1 is SEHNR and CDR2 FQNEAQ (reference sequence). V dropped 2 bases and J dropped 0; count of bases not matched to a gene: 1. The length of the CDR3 is 14 residues. The entry originates in a study of shared clonotypes between healthy human individuals. Whole-study results and caveats: Among the subsets, naive ones generally showed larger estimated richness than memory ones. Unshared clonotypes carried lower generation probabilities than those common to all four donors.

The authors distributed each subset's genomic DNA evenly over several immunoSEQ plates. The protocol was immunoSEQ multiplex PCR, while the TCRdb copy is restricted to in-frame clones and leaves out a portion. Of nearly 1 million clones listed, about three quarters are singletons. Material for sequencing was memory CD4+ T cells sorted from blood. As for subset: CD45RA-negative fraction. This sequence originates from a young man in good health. The chain links TRBV7-9 to TRBJ2-7; 7 positions agree with TRBD1. CDR3 sequence reads: CASSLQGVSYEQYF. CDR3 DNA: TGTGCCAGCAGCTTACAGGGGGTCTCCTACGAGCAGTACTTC.